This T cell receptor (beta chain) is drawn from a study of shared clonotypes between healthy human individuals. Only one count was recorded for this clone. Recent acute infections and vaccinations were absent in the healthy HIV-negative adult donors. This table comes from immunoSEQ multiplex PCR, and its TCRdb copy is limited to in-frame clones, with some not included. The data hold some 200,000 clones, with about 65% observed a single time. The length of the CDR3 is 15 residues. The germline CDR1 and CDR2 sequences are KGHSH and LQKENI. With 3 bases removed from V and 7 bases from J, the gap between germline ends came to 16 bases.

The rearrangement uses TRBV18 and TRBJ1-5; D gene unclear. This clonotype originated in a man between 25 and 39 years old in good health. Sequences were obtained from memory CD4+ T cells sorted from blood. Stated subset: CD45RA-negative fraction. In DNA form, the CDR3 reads TGTGCCAGCTCACCGGAGGGCCTACGGTCCCAGCCCCAGCATTTT. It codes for CASSPEGLRSQPQHF.